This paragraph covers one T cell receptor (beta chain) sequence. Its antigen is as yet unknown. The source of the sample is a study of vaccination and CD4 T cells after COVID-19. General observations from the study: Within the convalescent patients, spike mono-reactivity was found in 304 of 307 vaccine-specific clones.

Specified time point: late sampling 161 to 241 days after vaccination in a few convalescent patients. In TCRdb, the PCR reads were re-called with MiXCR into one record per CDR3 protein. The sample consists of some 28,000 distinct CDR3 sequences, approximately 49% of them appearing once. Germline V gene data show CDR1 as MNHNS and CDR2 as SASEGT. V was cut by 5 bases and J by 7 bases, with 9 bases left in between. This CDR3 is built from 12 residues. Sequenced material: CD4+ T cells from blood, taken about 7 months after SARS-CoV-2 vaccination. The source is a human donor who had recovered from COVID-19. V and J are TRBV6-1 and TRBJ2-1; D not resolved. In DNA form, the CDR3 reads TGTGCCAGCAGTACTCTTTCGAATGAGCAGTTCTTC. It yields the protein CASSTLSNEQFF.